This TCR beta chain appears in the sequencing data of a study of human T cells and chemical hapten exposure. Study-wide background: Slight volume differences across pooled libraries mainly accounted for varying per-sample TCR yields.

Researchers extracted total RNA from unfractionated whole blood. V lost 5 bases and J lost 0; bases outside the gene matches: 3. Germline values: CDR1 SGHVS, CDR2 FQNEAQ. This CDR3 has 15 amino acids. General study points: TCRs exceeding a frequency of 1 in 1000 stayed unchanged under DPC sensitization.

Details on this clonotype: Its cognate antigen is unknown.

Within the library, unique molecular identifiers were attached to each individual cDNA molecule. In the source study's methods: Sample TCR counts, which ranged from about 20,000 to 690,600, had a median of approximately 95,000. TCRdb processed the reads anew with MiXCR; each CDR3 protein has one entry. TCRdb's processing, not the study's, gives the V and J calls here. The top ten hold 1.1% to 1.5% of the sample, which has about 120,000 distinct CDR3 sequences, 8% to 9.5% seen once. This rearrangement joins TRBV7-8 to TRBJ2-1; the match to TRBD1 covers 8 bases. This sequence was found in a human donor in good health. Some clones in this sample may be carry-over from other donors' samples. The specimen sequenced was whole blood. The CDR3 region is CASSNTGGSYNEQFF. CDR3 bases: TGTGCCAGCAGCAATACAGGGGGCTCCTACAATGAGCAGTTCTTC.